This is a list of T cell receptor beta chains from one sample in a study of OX40 agonist ivuxolimab in advanced cancers. Sequencing used immunoSEQ multiplex PCR; TCRdb keeps in-frame clones, though not all of them. The sample holds about 60,000 clones, 88% seen once. The sequencing here drew on CD4+ or CD8+ T cells sorted from blood, taken in a trial of the OX40 agonist ivuxolimab. The receptors stem from an adult with an advanced solid tumor such as melanoma, head and neck, liver or kidney cancer. Both conserved end residues are part of each CDR3. Fields, in order: clone size, J gene, V gene, D gene, CDR3 length, CDR3 protein, CDR3 DNA. The D gene is left open where the match is weak. Size tells how often a clone was seen (once, few, many) or the class of an expanded clone, and some rows leave it out.

>-|TRBJ2-7|TRBV18|-|12
CASSPDIYEQYF
TGTGCCAGCTCACCGGACATCTACGAGCAGTACTTC
>-|TRBJ2-3|TRBV5-1|-|15
CASSVSGSRTDTQYF
TGCGCCAGCAGCGTCTCCGGGTCCCGCACAGATACGCAGTATTTT
>-|TRBJ1-5|TRBV2|TRBD1|14
CASKRGGGGQPQHF
TGTGCCAGCAAGCGGGGAGGGGGCGGGCAGCCCCAGCATTTT
>-|TRBJ1-1|TRBV10-3|TRBD1|14
CAISVGTGGNEAFF
TGTGCCATCAGTGTAGGGACAGGGGGAAATGAAGCTTTCTTT
>-|TRBJ2-1|TRBV6-6|-|14
CASSQDRNYNEQFF
TGTGCCAGCAGCCAGGACAGAAACTACAATGAGCAGTTCTTC
>-|TRBJ1-2|TRBV2|TRBD1|15
CASTKIRDRGAGYTF
TGTGCCAGCACTAAAATAAGGGACAGGGGCGCTGGCTACACCTTC
>once|TRBJ1-1|TRBV18|-|15
CASSPTRTDYTEAFF
TGTGCCAGCTCACCCACGAGGACAGATTACACTGAAGCTTTCTTT
>-|TRBJ1-4|TRBV6-1|-|17
CASSDFRGSVRNEKLFF
TGTGCCAGCAGTGACTTCCGCGGGTCCGTTCGTAATGAAAAACTGTTTTTT
>-|TRBJ2-1|TRBV2|-|13
CASSEWARNEQFF
TGTGCCAGCAGTGAATGGGCTCGCAATGAGCAGTTCTTC
>once|TRBJ2-1|TRBV19|-|15
CASIDLTGAYNEQFF
TGTGCCAGTATCGATTTGACAGGAGCCTACAATGAGCAGTTCTTC
>-|TRBJ2-5|TRBV4-2|TRBD2|14
CASSQVGTRETQYF
TGTGCCAGCAGCCAAGTGGGGACTAGGGAGACCCAGTACTTC
>-|TRBJ1-1|TRBV6-4|-|13
CASSVLENTEAFF
TGTGCCAGCAGTGTTCTGGAGAACACTGAAGCTTTCTTT
>-|TRBJ2-1|TRBV28|-|15
CASSQPQGSYNEQFF
TGTGCCAGCAGTCAACCACAGGGTTCCTACAATGAGCAGTTCTTC
>-|TRBJ2-5|TRBV27|-|15
CASSSTGAGKETQYF
TGTGCCAGCAGTTCCACGGGGGCGGGAAAAGAGACCCAGTACTTC
>-|TRBJ2-7|TRBV4-1|-|13
CASSHNNAHEQYF
TGCGCCAGCAGCCATAATAACGCACACGAGCAGTACTTC
>-|TRBJ2-1|TRBV5-6|-|15
CASSLVERPYNEQFF
TGTGCCAGCAGCTTGGTCGAGCGGCCCTACAATGAGCAGTTCTTC
>-|TRBJ2-4|TRBV5-8|-|11
CASREGYIQYF
TGTGCCAGCAGGGAGGGGTACATTCAGTACTTC
>-|TRBJ2-6|TRBV7-8|-|16
CASSLGKVSGANVLTF
TGTGCCAGCAGCTTAGGGAAGGTTTCGGGGGCCAACGTCCTGACTTTC
>-|TRBJ1-5|TRBV6-1|TRBD1|14
CASAPGQDYQPQHF
TGTGCCAGCGCCCCGGGACAGGATTATCAGCCCCAGCATTTT
>-|TRBJ2-5|TRBV19|TRBD1|16
CASSIAVTGGRETQYF
TGTGCCAGTAGTATAGCGGTGACAGGGGGAAGAGAGACCCAGTACTTC
>-|TRBJ1-4|TRBV7-9|-|15
CASSSGWGEAEKLFF
TGTGCCAGCAGCTCGGGCTGGGGCGAGGCTGAAAAACTGTTTTTT
>-|TRBJ2-2|TRBV9|-|18
CASSPDRERISNTGELFF
TGTGCCAGCAGCCCAGACCGCGAAAGGATTTCGAACACCGGGGAGCTGTTTTTT
>-|TRBJ2-7|TRBV19|TRBD2|16
CASSLREGPLGYEQYF
TGTGCCAGTAGTTTACGGGAGGGCCCTCTTGGTTACGAGCAGTACTTC
>once|TRBJ2-2|TRBV4-2|-|16
CASSRVAPANTGELFF
TGTGCCAGCAGCAGAGTCGCCCCTGCGAACACCGGGGAGCTGTTTTTT
>-|TRBJ1-1|TRBV5-1|-|15
CASSLGPLGNTEAFF
TGCGCCAGCAGCTTGGGTCCCTTGGGCAATACTGAAGCTTTCTTT
>-|TRBJ2-5|TRBV9|TRBD2|16
CASSVASGRALETQYF
TGTGCCAGCAGCGTAGCTAGCGGGAGGGCCTTGGAGACCCAGTACTTC
>-|TRBJ2-5|TRBV19|-|13
CASSNVGGETQYF
TGTGCCAGTAGTAATGTAGGGGGAGAGACCCAGTACTTC
>-|TRBJ1-1|TRBV28|-|15
CARSRKTAGETEAFF
TGTGCCAGGTCCCGGAAGACAGCCGGCGAGACTGAAGCTTTCTTT
>-|TRBJ2-5|TRBV5-1|-|14
CASSLQAFQETQYF
TGCGCCAGCAGCTTACAGGCATTCCAAGAGACCCAGTACTTC
>-|TRBJ1-4|TRBV5-1|-|15
CASSFRTSANEKLFF
TGCGCCAGCAGCTTTAGAACGTCGGCTAATGAAAAACTGTTTTTT
>-|TRBJ2-3|TRBV28|-|12
CASSARRDTQYF
TGTGCCAGCAGCGCCAGGAGAGATACGCAGTATTTT
>-|TRBJ2-3|TRBV7-9|-|15
CASSLVQGPTDTQYF
TGTGCCAGCAGCTTAGTGCAGGGCCCCACAGATACGCAGTATTTT
>-|TRBJ2-7|TRBV6-1|TRBD2|14
CASSGTSGSYEQYF
TGTGCCAGCAGCGGGACTAGCGGCTCCTACGAGCAGTACTTC
>-|TRBJ1-1|TRBV7-3|-|14
CASSLNGPSSEAFF
TGTGCCAGCAGCTTAAATGGGCCATCTTCTGAAGCTTTCTTT
>-|TRBJ1-5|TRBV29-1|TRBD1|13
CSVKRGPNQPQHF
TGCAGCGTTAAGAGGGGGCCTAATCAGCCCCAGCATTTT
>-|TRBJ1-5|TRBV5-1|-|14
CASSWGESNQPQHF
TGCGCCAGCAGCTGGGGGGAAAGCAATCAGCCCCAGCATTTT
>-|TRBJ2-7|TRBV5-5|-|17
CASSLGRWGQVGYEQYF
TGTGCCAGCAGCTTGGGGCGCTGGGGTCAAGTTGGGTACGAGCAGTACTTC